This paragraph reports one T cell receptor (beta chain). Its antigen has not been determined. Within one base of it there is no much larger clone, and no base qualities were kept. Deep-level sequencing was performed on ex vivo total memory CD4+ samples, with a detection sensitivity of one cell in 200,000. The QIAamp DNA Micro Kit was used to extract genomic DNA from cell pellets, and the quantity and purity of the genomic DNA were checked by spectrophotometry. The immunoSEQ multiplex PCR assay was used to amplify the TCR Vbeta CDR3 regions. Amplicons were sequenced on the Illumina HiSeq platform. The retrieved sequences were 87 nucleotides in length and included the CDR3 region. Per the original workflow: A clonotype was defined as a unique productive TCR Vbeta nucleotide sequence, quantified by productive template frequency from ImmunoSEQ Analyzer V3.0. Expanded clonotypes were defined using a threshold set at the top 5th percentile of each repertoire ranked by frequency. Repertoire overlap was calculated as Chao-Jaccard using the R package fossil and displayed by nonmetric multidimensional scaling using the R package MASS. Drawn from immuneACCESS, this table holds only the in-frame rearrangements with V and J called that TCRdb kept. Clones are partly lost; checked studies trace under half to an unresolved V gene and leave the rest unexplained. Clone size and V and J calls were adopted from that table, with D and trimming inferred from the DNA. The sample table holds some 30,000 clones, of which approximately 84% were seen once. The ten largest make up around 1.8% of the sample.

The sample is drawn from a study of human CD4 T cells and Enterobacteriaceae (dated by TCRdb to the early 2020s). Points the paper makes about the study in general: Ex vivo, broadly cross-reactive clonotypes were observed to appear more expanded than specific clonotypes, with 11 of 19 and about 65% of the roughly 34 being found within the top 5%. The reactivity of ex vivo clonotypes was inferred solely through the matching of nucleotide sequences to CFSE-low cultures from the same donors.

On a FACSAria III, memory CD4+ T cells were FACS-sorted to over 98% purity, defined as all CD4+ cells except CD45RA+CCR7+CD95- naive cells. Blood from healthy donors came from blood donation centers in Switzerland. Total CD4+ T cells and monocytes were enriched by positive selection with CD4 and CD14 magnetic microbeads. CD8+, CD14+, CD16+, CD56+, CD19+ and CD25-bright cells were excluded before sorting. To assess in vivo expansion of bacteria-reactive clonotypes, total memory CD4+ T cells from two blood donors were sequenced directly ex vivo. Isolation of peripheral blood mononuclear cells from donor blood was performed with Ficoll-Paque Plus. Unmatched junction bases come to 5, with V trimmed by 1 base and J by 1 base. In the germline V gene, CDR1 corresponds to SGHRS and CDR2 to YFSETQ. The CDR3 measures 16 amino acids from cysteine to phenylalanine. The read is trimmed to its CDR3 DNA, 48 bases read in frame from base 1.

This sequence uses TRBV5-1 and TRBJ1-1; 9 bases in the middle match TRBD1. Sequenced: memory CD4+ T cells from blood. Sample cell subset or site, as interpreted from the label and publication: total memory CD4 T cells sorted directly ex vivo, unstimulated. This sequence was found in a human donor in good health. The nucleotide sequence is given as TGCGCCAGCAGCTTGACGACAGGGGGGTCGAACACTGAAGCTTTCTTT. Translated, this gives CASSLTTGGSNTEAFF. With the rest looked up from the reference TRBV5-1 and TRBJ1-1 genes rather than sequenced, the full variable domain is KAGVTQTPRYLIKTRGQQVTLSCSPISGHRSVSWYQQTPGQGLQFLFEYFSETQRNKGNFPGRFSGRQFSNSRSEMNVSTLELGDSALYLCASSLTTGGSNTEAFFGQGTRLTVV.